The clone carrying this TCR beta chain has a count of ten or more. This record belongs to a study of Graves' ophthalmopathy and Graves' hyperthyroidism. Trimming stripped 6 bases from V and 2 bases from J, with 8 bases between. The CDR3 length is 12 residues. Transcripts of RNA were the source for amplifying TCR beta CDR3 regions. Second-round multiplex PCR came after first-round RT-PCR with HTBI primers. TCRdb ran MiXCR on the multiplex PCR reads and lists one entry per CDR3 protein. The sample includes approximately 330,000 distinct CDR3 sequences, around a sixth of them seen just once. The TCR sequence derives from an adult man with Graves' ophthalmopathy. The chain couples TRBV12-3 or TRBV12-4 to TRBJ2-7; a possible D gene is TRBD1 (6 bases). What was sequenced was peripheral blood. CDR3 DNA: TGTGCCAGCAGAAGGGACACCTACGAGCAGTACTTC. Its translation is CASRRDTYEQYF.